These 13 T cell receptor beta chains came from one sample sequenced in a study of beta chain features in type 1 diabetes (dated by TCRdb to between 2018 and 2020). The library was generated by the immunoSEQ multiplex PCR assay. The High Capacity cDNA Reverse Transcription Kit was used to reverse transcribe all of the isolated RNA, meaning that expressed TCRB transcripts were what got sequenced. TCRdb holds this immuneACCESS table with in-frame rearrangements only. Some clones are missing; in checked studies, unresolved V genes explain under half, and the rest has no known cause. Within this sample are 500,000 to 700,000 clones, with about 16% of them counted one time only. The ten largest account for about 0.087% of the sample. The material sequenced was naive CD4+ T cells from blood. The meaning of the sample's cell subset or site label: true naive CD4+ T cells. The receptor set was obtained from a man aged 18 to 30 in good health.

The chain is built from TRBV18 and TRBJ2-5; weak D call: TRBD2 (6 bases). The end of the DNA fits TRBJ2-7 better, so the J call may be wrong. Germline loops: CDR1 KGHSH, CDR2 LQKENI. There are 14 residues in the CDR3. Written as DNA, the CDR3 is TGTGCCAGCTCAGACGGGACTCTTCCCTACGAGCAGTACTTC. Translated, it gives CASSDGTLPYEQYF.

This clone was seen a few times. This chain uses TRBV11-2 with TRBJ2-1; D is possibly TRBD1 (6 bases). The CDR3 covers 12 residues. The ends were cut back, 5 bases at V and 8 bases at J, with 10 bases in the middle. CDR1 and CDR2 from the germline V gene are SGHAT and FQNNGV. The CDR3 here is CASSQGHYEQFF. The CDR3 nucleotides are TGTGCCAGCAGCCAGGGACACTATGAGCAGTTCTTC.

A few counts support this clone. The chain carries TRBV11-2 and TRBJ2-7; D unclear. V lost 0 bases to trimming and J lost 1 base, with 4 bases between them. The CDR3 spans 13 residues. Germline V gene sequence: CDR1 SGHAT, CDR2 FQNNGV. CDR3: CASSLDRSYEQYF. Written as DNA, the CDR3 is TGTGCCAGCAGCTTAGACAGGTCCTACGAGCAGTACTTC.

This clone was seen a handful of times. This rearrangement joins TRBV5-1 to TRBJ2-1; D gene uncertain. V was cut by 2 bases and J by 10 bases, with 7 bases left in between. The CDR3 runs to 11 residues. Germline V gene data show CDR1 as SGHRS and CDR2 as YFSETQ. DNA for the CDR3: TGCGCCAGCAGCTTACAGAGGGAGCAGTTCTTC. Protein product: CASSLQREQFF.

The chain carries TRBV13 and TRBJ1-5, with D unresolved. With 0 bases removed from V and 0 bases from J, the gap between germline ends came to 3 bases. Germline V gives CDR1 PRHDT, CDR2 FYEKMQ (reference sequence). CDR3 length: 14 residues. The DNA for the CDR3 is TGTGCCAGCAGCTTAGGTAATAGCAATCAGCCCCAGCATTTT. As protein: CASSLGNSNQPQHF. The entire variable domain, with the rest obtained from reference TRBV13 and TRBJ1-5, is as follows: AAGVIQSPRHLIKEKRETATLKCYPIPRHDTVYWYQQGPGQDPQFLISFYEKMQSDKGSIPDRFSAQQFSDYHSELNMSSLELGDSALYFCASSLGNSNQPQHFGDGTRLSIL.

The rearrangement uses TRBV5-6 and TRBJ2-7, with D possibly being TRBD2 (5 bases). This CDR3 spans 14 amino acids. The germline V gene has CDR1 SGHDT and CDR2 YYEEEE. V was shortened by 4 bases and J by 5 bases, with 16 bases between the two germline ends. This CDR3 reads CASSPRALAHEQYF. In nucleotides, the CDR3 is TGTGCCAGCAGCCCTCGGGCCCTAGCCCACGAGCAGTACTTC.

V usage is TRBV29-1 and J usage is TRBJ2-3, with 8 bases aligning to TRBD2. After removal of 4 bases from V and 2 bases from J, the junction contained 5 bases not matched to a gene. The CDR3 totals 14 residues. Germline V CDR1 and CDR2: SQVTM, ANQGSEA. The CDR3 reads CSVVVAGLTDTQYF. In nucleotides, the CDR3 is TGCAGCGTTGTGGTAGCGGGGCTCACAGATACGCAGTATTTT.

A few counts support this clone. Written as DNA, the CDR3 is TGCGCCAGCAGCTTGGGCCAGATCATATTCTACGAGCAGTACTTC. This translates into CASSLGQIIFYEQYF. The chain recombines TRBV5-1 with TRBJ2-7; D not resolved. The CDR3 sequence is 15 residues long. Germline V lookup: CDR1 SGHRS, CDR2 YFSETQ. Deletions cut 0 bases from V and 3 bases from J, with 13 bases between.

This clone turned up a few times. The V gene is TRBV5-4, the J gene TRBJ2-7, with D perhaps matching TRBD2 (5 bases). V dropped 4 bases and J dropped 6 bases, with 14 bases sitting between them. CDR3 length: 13 amino acids. Germline values: CDR1 SGHNT, CDR2 YYREEE (reference sequence). The CDR3 loop reads CASSPEATSEQYF. The CDR3 DNA is TGTGCCAGCAGCCCGGAGGCGACCAGCGAGCAGTACTTC.

This clone was detected a few times. The chain has TRBV12-5 and TRBJ2-5; 11 nucleotides align to TRBD1. The germline V gene has CDR1 LGHNT and CDR2 FRNRAP. The CDR3 has 14 residues. J lost 4 bases, V lost 5 bases, and 3 bases had no gene match. Here the CDR3 reads CASGRGQGGETQYF. The CDR3 nucleotides are TGTGCTAGTGGTCGGGGACAGGGGGGAGAGACCCAGTACTTC.

This clone was recorded a few times. V gene TRBV11-2 combines with J gene TRBJ1-2; no reliable D call. The CDR3 covers 11 residues. Trimming pared 2 bases from V and 6 bases from J, leaving 4 bases between. Germline V lookup: CDR1 SGHAT, CDR2 FQNNGV. The chain's CDR3 is CASSLIHGYTF. The CDR3 DNA sequence: TGTGCCAGCAGCTTAATTCATGGCTACACCTTC.

This rearrangement joins TRBV7-9 to TRBJ2-5, with a weak D call TRBD1 (6 bases). V was clipped by 3 bases and J by 5 bases, with 13 bases between them. The CDR3 covers 14 residues. Germline V gives CDR1 SEHNR, CDR2 FQNEAQ (reference sequence). The CDR3 loop reads CASSFNTGLETQYF. In DNA, the CDR3 is TGTGCCAGCAGCTTCAATACAGGGCTGGAGACCCAGTACTTC. Together with reference TRBV7-9 and TRBJ2-5, the CDR3 gives the full variable domain: DTGVSQNPRHKITKRGQNVTFRCDPISEHNRLYWYRQTLGQGPEFLTYFQNEAQLEKSRLLSDRFSAERPKGSFSTLEIQRTEQGDSAMYLCASSFNTGLETQYFGPGTRLLVL.

The table lists this clone with a few counts. The rearrangement uses TRBV5-1 and TRBJ2-5; TRBD2 aligns across 7 bases. The germline V gene encodes CDR1 SGHRS and CDR2 YFSETQ. The junction had 6 bases not matched to a gene; V was cut back by 5 bases and J by 2 bases. The CDR3 contains 14 residues. The CDR3: CASRGRESQETQYF. The CDR3 region has the DNA TGCGCCAGCAGAGGGCGGGAGTCTCAAGAGACCCAGTACTTC.